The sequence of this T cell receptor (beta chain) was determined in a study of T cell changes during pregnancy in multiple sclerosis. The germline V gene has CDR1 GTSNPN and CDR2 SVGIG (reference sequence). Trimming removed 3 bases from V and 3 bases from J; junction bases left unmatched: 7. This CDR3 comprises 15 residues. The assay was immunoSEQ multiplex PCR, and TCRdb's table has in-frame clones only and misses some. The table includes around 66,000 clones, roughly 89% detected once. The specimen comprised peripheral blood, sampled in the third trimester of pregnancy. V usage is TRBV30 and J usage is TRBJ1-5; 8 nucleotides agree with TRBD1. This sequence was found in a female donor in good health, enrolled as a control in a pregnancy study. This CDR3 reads CAWSATGAPNQPQHF. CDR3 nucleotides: TGTGCCTGGAGCGCGACAGGGGCACCCAATCAGCCCCAGCATTTT.